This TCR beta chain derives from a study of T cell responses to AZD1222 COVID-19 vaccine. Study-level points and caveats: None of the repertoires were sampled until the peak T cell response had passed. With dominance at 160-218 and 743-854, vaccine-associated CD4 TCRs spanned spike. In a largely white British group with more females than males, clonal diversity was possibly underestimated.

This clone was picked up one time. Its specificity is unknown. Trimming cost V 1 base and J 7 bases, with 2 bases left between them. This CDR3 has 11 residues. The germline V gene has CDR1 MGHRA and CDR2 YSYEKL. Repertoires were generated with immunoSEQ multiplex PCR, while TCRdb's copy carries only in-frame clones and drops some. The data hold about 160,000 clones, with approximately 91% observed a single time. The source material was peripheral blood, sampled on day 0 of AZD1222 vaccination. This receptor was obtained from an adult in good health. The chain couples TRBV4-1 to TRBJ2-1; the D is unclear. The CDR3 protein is CASSQANEQFF. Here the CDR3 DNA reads TGCGCCAGCAGCCAAGCGAATGAGCAGTTCTTC.